This T cell receptor beta chain derives from a study of blood T cell repertoires in COVID-19. Some clones are missing from TCRdb's copy, which holds only in-frame ones; the method was immunoSEQ multiplex PCR. The data contain roughly 34,000 clones, 90% of them singletons. The J segment lost 2 bases and the V segment lost 6 bases, leaving 4 bases of the junction unmatched. This CDR3 is 13 amino acids long. The TCR comes from a man aged 55 to 70 with active COVID-19. The sample was peripheral blood. This chain uses TRBV12-3 or TRBV12-4 with TRBJ2-7; 7 bases are shared with TRBD2. The CDR3 is CASSREEAYEQYF. The CDR3 bases are TGTGCCAGCAGCCGGGAGGAGGCCTACGAGCAGTACTTC.